This TCR beta chain was obtained from a study of metastatic and nonmetastatic thyroid tumors. Study details: The study looked at repertoires side by side in blood and in tumor or nodule tissue from malignant and benign thyroid patients. The study's findings and limits: The reported finding was significantly higher TCR beta diversity in malignant thyroid tumors relative to benign nodules, in blood and tumor.

Nobody among the patients had been given any treatment before thyroid surgery. V lost 1 base and J lost 7, with 7 bases in between. This CDR3 contains 12 residues. The germline V gene encodes CDR1 LGHDT and CDR2 YNNKEL (reference sequence). Authors' processing steps: Variation in CDR3 across clinicopathological groups served as the basis for constructing a distant-metastasis classifier in papillary thyroid cancer. MiXCR reprocessed the PCR reads for TCRdb. Clone size and V and J calls follow TCRdb, not the original study. The table lists 30,000 to 35,000 clones, roughly 15% of them singletons. This clone was observed many times. No antigen is known for it.

Source material: blood. The clonotype was recovered from a male donor with papillary thyroid cancer or a benign thyroid nodule (not recorded which). Some clones in this sample may be carry-over from other donors' samples. The chain is built from TRBV3-1 and TRBJ2-5; D possibly corresponds to TRBD2 (5 bases). The CDR3 here is CASSQVAGTQYF. As DNA, the CDR3 is TGTGCCAGCAGCCAAGTCGCGGGGACCCAGTACTTC.